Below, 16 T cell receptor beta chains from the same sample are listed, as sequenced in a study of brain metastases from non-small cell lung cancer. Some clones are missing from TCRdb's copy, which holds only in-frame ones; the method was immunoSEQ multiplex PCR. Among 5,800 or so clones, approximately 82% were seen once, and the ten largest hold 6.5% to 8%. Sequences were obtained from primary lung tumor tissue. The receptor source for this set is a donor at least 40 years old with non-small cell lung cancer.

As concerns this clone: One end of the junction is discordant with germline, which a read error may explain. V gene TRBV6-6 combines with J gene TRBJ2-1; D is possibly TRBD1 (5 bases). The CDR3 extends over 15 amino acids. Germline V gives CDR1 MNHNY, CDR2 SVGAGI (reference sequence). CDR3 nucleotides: TGTGCCAGCGGGAAGGGGCTGACATGGTACAATGAGCAATTCTTC. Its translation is CASGKGLTWYNEQFF.

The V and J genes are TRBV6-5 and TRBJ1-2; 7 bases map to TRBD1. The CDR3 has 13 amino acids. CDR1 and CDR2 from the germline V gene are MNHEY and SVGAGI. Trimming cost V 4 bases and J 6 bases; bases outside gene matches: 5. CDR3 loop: CASSLQGSDGYTF. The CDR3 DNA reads TGTGCCAGCAGTTTACAGGGGAGCGATGGCTACACCTTC.

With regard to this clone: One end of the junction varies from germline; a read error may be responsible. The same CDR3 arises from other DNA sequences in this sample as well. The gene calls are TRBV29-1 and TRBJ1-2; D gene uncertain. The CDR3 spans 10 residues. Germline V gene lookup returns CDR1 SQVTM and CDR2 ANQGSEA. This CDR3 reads CSVTGDGYTF. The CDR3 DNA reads TGCAGCGTTACTGGGGATGGCTACACCTTT.

Written as DNA, the CDR3 is TGTGCCAGCAGCTTTTTAGGTCAGGCGAACACCGGGGAGCTGTTTTTT. Translation: CASSFLGQANTGELFF. The chain has TRBV5-6 and TRBJ2-2, with D uncertain. CDR1 and CDR2 (germline): SGHDT, YYEEEE. The CDR3 is made up of 16 amino acids. V shed 2 bases and J shed 0 bases, with 11 bases lying between them.

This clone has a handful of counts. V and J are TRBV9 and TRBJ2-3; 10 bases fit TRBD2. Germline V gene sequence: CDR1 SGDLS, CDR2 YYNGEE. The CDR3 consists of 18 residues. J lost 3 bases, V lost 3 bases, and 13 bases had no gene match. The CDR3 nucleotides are TGTGCCAGCAGCGCTTCAGAGCGGGGGGGCTTATTTACAGATACGCAGTATTTT. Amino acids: CASSASERGGLFTDTQYF.

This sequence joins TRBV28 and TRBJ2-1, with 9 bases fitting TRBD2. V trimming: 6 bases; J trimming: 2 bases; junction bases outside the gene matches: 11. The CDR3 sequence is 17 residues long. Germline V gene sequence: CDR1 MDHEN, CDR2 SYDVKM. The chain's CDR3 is CASSFIPSSGAYNEQFF. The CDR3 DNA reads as TGTGCCAGCAGCTTTATACCCTCTAGCGGGGCCTACAATGAGCAGTTCTTC.

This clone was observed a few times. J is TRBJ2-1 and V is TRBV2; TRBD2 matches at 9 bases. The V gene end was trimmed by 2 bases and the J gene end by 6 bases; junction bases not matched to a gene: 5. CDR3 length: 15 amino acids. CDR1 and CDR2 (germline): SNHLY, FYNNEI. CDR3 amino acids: CASSESSGGVNEQFF. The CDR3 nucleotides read TGTGCCAGCAGTGAAAGTAGCGGGGGCGTCAATGAGCAGTTCTTC.

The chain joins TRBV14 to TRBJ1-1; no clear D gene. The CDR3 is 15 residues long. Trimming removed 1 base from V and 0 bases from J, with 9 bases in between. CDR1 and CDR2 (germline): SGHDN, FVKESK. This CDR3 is CASSQVGVMNTEAFF. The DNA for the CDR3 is TGTGCCAGCAGCCAAGTTGGGGTCATGAACACTGAAGCTTTCTTT.

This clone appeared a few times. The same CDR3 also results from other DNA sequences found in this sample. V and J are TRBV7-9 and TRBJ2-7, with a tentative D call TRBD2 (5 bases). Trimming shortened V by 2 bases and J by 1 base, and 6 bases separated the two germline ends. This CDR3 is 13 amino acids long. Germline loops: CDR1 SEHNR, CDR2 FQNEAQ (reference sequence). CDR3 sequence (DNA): TGTGCCAGCAGCTTACCGGGGTCCTACGAGCAGTACTTC. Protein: CASSLPGSYEQYF. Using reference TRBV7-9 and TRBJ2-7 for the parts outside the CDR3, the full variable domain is DTGVSQNPRHKITKRGQNVTFRCDPISEHNRLYWYRQTLGQGPEFLTYFQNEAQLEKSRLLSDRFSAERPKGSFSTLEIQRTEQGDSAMYLCASSLPGSYEQYFGPGTRLTVT.

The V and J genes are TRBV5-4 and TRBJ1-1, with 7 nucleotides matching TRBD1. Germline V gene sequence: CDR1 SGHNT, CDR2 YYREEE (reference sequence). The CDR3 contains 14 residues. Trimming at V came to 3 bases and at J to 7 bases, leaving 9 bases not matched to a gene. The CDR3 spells CASSSGDRPNEAFF. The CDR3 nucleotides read TGTGCCAGCAGCTCGGGGGACAGACCGAATGAAGCTTTCTTT.

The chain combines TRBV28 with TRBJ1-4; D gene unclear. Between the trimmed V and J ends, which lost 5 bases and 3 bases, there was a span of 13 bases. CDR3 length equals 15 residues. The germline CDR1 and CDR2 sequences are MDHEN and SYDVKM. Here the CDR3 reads CASSLDPGSNEKLFF. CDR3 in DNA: TGTGCCAGCAGTCTAGATCCAGGATCTAATGAAAAACTGTTTTTT.

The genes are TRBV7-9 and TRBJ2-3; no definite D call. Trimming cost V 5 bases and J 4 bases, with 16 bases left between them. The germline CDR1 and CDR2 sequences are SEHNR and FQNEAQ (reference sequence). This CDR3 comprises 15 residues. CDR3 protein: CASSRDIQEPDTQYF. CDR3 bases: TGTGCCAGCAGCCGTGATATACAAGAACCAGATACGCAGTATTTT. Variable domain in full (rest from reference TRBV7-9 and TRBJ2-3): DTGVSQNPRHKITKRGQNVTFRCDPISEHNRLYWYRQTLGQGPEFLTYFQNEAQLEKSRLLSDRFSAERPKGSFSTLEIQRTEQGDSAMYLCASSRDIQEPDTQYFGPGTRLTVL.

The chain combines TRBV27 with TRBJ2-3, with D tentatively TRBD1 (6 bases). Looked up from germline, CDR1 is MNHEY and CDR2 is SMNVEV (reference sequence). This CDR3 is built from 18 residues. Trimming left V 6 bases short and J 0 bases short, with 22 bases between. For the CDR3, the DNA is TGTGCCAGCAGACGGACAGCTTACCCTGGGTCTAGCACAGATACGCAGTATTTT. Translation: CASRRTAYPGSSTDTQYF.

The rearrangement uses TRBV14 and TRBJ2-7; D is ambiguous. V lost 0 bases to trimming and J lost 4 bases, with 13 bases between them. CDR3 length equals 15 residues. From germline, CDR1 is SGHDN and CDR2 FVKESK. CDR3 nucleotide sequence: TGTGCCAGCAGCCAAGATCTAGTGGGGTATTACGAGCAGTACTTC. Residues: CASSQDLVGYYEQYF. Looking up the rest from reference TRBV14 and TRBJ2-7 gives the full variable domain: EAGVTQFPSHSVIEKGQTVTLRCDPISGHDNLYWYRRVMGKEIKFLLHFVKESKQDESGMPNNRFLAERTGGTYSTLKVQPAELEDSGVYFCASSQDLVGYYEQYFGPGTRLTVT.

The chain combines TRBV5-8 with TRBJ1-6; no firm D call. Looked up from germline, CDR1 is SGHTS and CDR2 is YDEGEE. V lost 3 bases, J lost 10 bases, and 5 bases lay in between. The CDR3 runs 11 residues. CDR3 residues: CASSSFSPLHF. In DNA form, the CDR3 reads TGTGCCAGCAGCTCGTTCTCACCCCTCCACTTT.

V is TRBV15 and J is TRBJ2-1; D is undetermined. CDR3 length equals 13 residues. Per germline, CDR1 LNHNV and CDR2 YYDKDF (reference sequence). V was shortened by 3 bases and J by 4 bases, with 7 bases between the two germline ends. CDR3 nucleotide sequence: TGTGCCACCAGCAGTCTCGGGTACAATGAGCAGTTCTTC. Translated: CATSSLGYNEQFF.